This T cell receptor (beta chain) was sequenced in a study of blood T cells in healthy people across ages (dated by TCRdb to between 2015 and 2016). Broadly, across the study: In model experiments, roughly one uniquely barcoded TCR beta cDNA molecule per two T cells was captured by template switching. Using deep sequencing normalized with unique cDNA molecular identifiers, the study measured how TCR beta repertoire diversity changes with age. The donors were split into four age groups: young (average approximately 16 years), middle-aged (roughly 39), aged (approximately 59) and long-lived (approximately 80). To avoid experimental bias, donors of different ages were distributed randomly across sequencing lanes. The study analyzed two additional independent replicas of 1 million unique cDNA reads from the same blood draw for two donors, one aged 18 to 29 and one aged 80 or older. Overall study results and their limits: Because profiling used bulk unsorted PBMCs, naive and antigen-experienced compartments could not be compared conclusively. A strong correlation was found between observed TCR beta diversity and the percentage of naive T cells measured by flow cytometry. Because donor CMV infection status was unknown, age-related changes in expanded clonotypes were potentially confounded. Observed TCR beta diversity per million T cells fell roughly linearly with age, and a significant reduction was already apparent by age around 39. The long-lived group showed more naive CD4+ T cells, fewer expanded clones and increased TCR diversity than the aged group, suggesting age selection. Estimates of total diversity based on one million sequenced T cells were regarded as lower bounds and as underestimates.

This clonotype showed up just a few times. The specificity of this receptor is unknown. No qualities accompany the bases; no much larger clone lies one base away. The germline V gene encodes CDR1 MGHRA and CDR2 YSYEKL. Relative to germline, V is 0 bases shorter and J is 5 bases shorter, with 13 bases between their ends. Inclusive of the bounding cysteine and phenylalanine, the CDR3 is 15 residues long. The read is trimmed to its CDR3 DNA, 45 bases read in frame from base 1. The 35 to 40 donors, aged about 6 to 95 years, were systemically healthy Caucasian individuals from Russia. Approximately 10 milliliters of peripheral blood were collected from each donor into EDTA-treated Vacutainer tubes. Ficoll-Paque density-gradient centrifugation was used to isolate PBMCs, with at least 6.5 million per sample. Trizol reagent was used to extract total RNA from the PBMCs, yielding at least 6 micrograms per sample. Naive CD45RAhigh/CD27high T cell percentages were measured by flow cytometry on a PBMC aliquot from every donor.

Library generation was performed with 5' RACE. The sample was run on an Illumina HiSeq 2500. A second 7 to 11 cycle PCR used a sample-barcoded 5' primer and a J-beta primer mix. A template-switch 5' adaptor carrying 12 random nucleotides introduced a unique molecular identifier onto each TCR beta cDNA molecule. Each sample yielded at least 3 million CDR3-containing paired-end reads. First-strand cDNA synthesis was performed from all RNA using the Mint cDNA synthesis kit, with priming by a TRBC-specific oligonucleotide. Following uracil-DNA glycosylase treatment, all cDNA underwent a first 18-cycle PCR with the universal primers M1SS and BC2_uni_R. On the authors' methods: For normalization, 1 million high-quality reads were randomly selected from each sample, with every read carrying a distinct molecular identifier. Reads sharing molecular identifiers were discarded rather than binned into consensus sequences. MiTCR, run with a Q25 quality threshold and the strictest error-elimination algorithm, handled CDR3 identification, clonotype clustering and error correction. Lower-bound total TCR beta diversity was estimated with a nonparametric unseen species model using Euler transformation. Clones were called with MiXCR by TCRdb after fastp trimmed the public reads at Q25, and only in-frame beta chains were retained. Each record represents a unique CDR3 protein, reported with the most common genes and DNA among its rows. What appears here as the V and J calls and clone size reflects TCRdb's work, not the paper's. Counted in this sample were hundreds of thousands of distinct CDR3 sequences; more than 20% of them appeared once. The top ten clonotypes cover under 4% of the sample.

Sequencing input: blood. The V and J genes are TRBV4-1 and TRBJ2-5, with a tentative D gene TRBD1 over 5 matching bases. This TCR came from a man between 70 and 80 years old in good health. The CDR3 region reads CASSQDWGSPETQYF. The DNA reads as follows: TGCGCCAGCAGCCAAGATTGGGGCAGTCCGGAGACCCAGTACTTC.